This TCR beta chain was obtained from a study of T cells in Graves' hyperthyroidism and ophthalmopathy. Subjects with ophthalmopathy showed a Clinical Activity Score no lower than 3, a NOSPECS grade no lower than 4, and a duration shorter than 3 months. Diagnoses rested on clinical symptoms, serum thyroxine and TRAb, thyroid ultrasound and orbital computed tomography. From germline, CDR1 is MNHNS and CDR2 SASEGT. The CDR3 loop spans 12 amino acids. Trimming cost V 6 bases and J 6 bases, with 8 bases left between them. The study, taken as a whole, reports: Most clonotypes expanded in the thyroid (above 0.001) were also present in blood.

RNA transcripts yielded amplified TCR beta CDR3 regions. An initial round of RT-PCR targeting the TCR CDR3 relied on the HTBI primer set. TCRdb independently ran MiXCR on the multiplex PCR reads; one entry per CDR3 protein. The sample comprises about 400,000 distinct CDR3 sequences, about 15% of which are singletons, and about 20% rests with the top ten. This clonotype has at least ten counts. Antigen: not known. The chain recombines TRBV6-1 with TRBJ2-2, with D maybe TRBD2 (5 bases). The clonotype was recovered from a woman aged 55-75 years with Graves' ophthalmopathy. Material: blood. CDR3 amino acids: CASSQRAGELFF. CDR3 bases: TGTGCCAGCAGCCAGAGGGCCGGGGAGCTGTTTTTT.